This T cell receptor (beta chain) was retrieved from a study of blood T cell repertoires in COVID-19. This clone has just a few counts. This CDR3 is 15 amino acids long. Germline CDR1 SGHDN, CDR2 FVKESK. J was trimmed by 1 base and V by 2 bases; bases with no gene match: 2. Methods used by the authors: Scientists estimated how many nucleated cells there were by amplifying reference gene primers. Profiling relied on immunoSEQ multiplex PCR, and the TCRdb table lists in-frame clones only, not all of them. That table is the source of V, J and clone size, and D and trimming were worked out from the DNA. This table has 150,000 to 170,000 clones, 91% appearing once.

The sequence derives from a man between 50 and 59 years old with acute or convalescent COVID-19. Sequencing was performed on peripheral blood. This chain connects TRBV14 to TRBJ2-1, with 7 positions matching TRBD1. CDR3 region: CASSQQTGSYNEQFF. The DNA for the CDR3 is TGTGCCAGCAGCCAACAGACAGGGTCCTACAATGAGCAGTTCTTC.